These T cell receptor beta chains were read from a single sample in a study of radiation and T cells in renal cell carcinoma. Data came from immunoSEQ multiplex PCR; TCRdb stores just in-frame clones and leaves some out. The table records around 130,000 clones, around 89% of them present only once. Sequenced material: blood, taken from a patient whose treatment included radiotherapy and nephrectomy. The receptors stem from a woman aged 65 to 85 with renal cell carcinoma. CDR3s include the opening cysteine and the closing phenylalanine or tryptophan. D genes are given only for firm matches. A row's size may be missing; if present it is once, few, many or a size class.

d_gene	abundance	v_gene	j_gene	CDR3nt	CDR3aa
-	-	TRBV19	TRBJ1-5	TGTGCCAGTAGTATAGAAGGCGGTTATAGCAATCAGCCCCAGCATTTT	CASSIEGGYSNQPQHF
TRBD1	-	TRBV30	TRBJ2-7	TGTGCCTGGAGTTCCCTTGCCGGGACAGCCTACGAGCAGTACTTC	CAWSSLAGTAYEQYF
-	-	TRBV11-2	TRBJ1-1	TGTGCCAGCAGCTTAGATTGGGCAACTGAAGCTTTCTTT	CASSLDWATEAFF
-	-	TRBV9	TRBJ1-3	TGTGCCAGCAGCGTCAATGGGGGGGCGGCTGGAAACACCATATATTTT	CASSVNGGAAGNTIYF
-	-	TRBV18	TRBJ2-7	TGTGCCAGCTCACCAAGGACAGCGTCCCACGAGCAGTACTTC	CASSPRTASHEQYF
TRBD1	-	TRBV5-6	TRBJ1-2	TGTGCCAGCAGCTATGGGACAGGGGGCGTAAATGGCTACACCTTC	CASSYGTGGVNGYTF
-	-	TRBV5-1	TRBJ1-5	TGCGCCAGCAGCTTGTCGGGCGGGTCTCAGCCCCAGCATTTT	CASSLSGGSQPQHF
-	-	TRBV19	TRBJ1-3	TGTGCCAGTAGCCCCGCCGGTGGAAACACCATATATTTT	CASSPAGGNTIYF
-	few	TRBV20-1	TRBJ1-1	TGCAGTGCTTTTCGGGAGACTGAAGCTTTCTTT	CSAFRETEAFF
-	-	TRBV4-3	TRBJ2-3	TGCGCCAGCAGCCAAGATCAAGGAAGCGGGAGCACAGATACGCAGTATTTT	CASSQDQGSGSTDTQYF
-	-	TRBV5-1	TRBJ2-1	TGCGCCAGCAGCTTGGCTATGGCCCAGGGTGAGCAGTTCTTC	CASSLAMAQGEQFF
TRBD1	-	TRBV30	TRBJ1-4	TGTGCCTGGAGTGTAAGGAAGACAGGGGCAACTAATGAAAAACTGTTTTTT	CAWSVRKTGATNEKLFF
TRBD2	once	TRBV11-2	TRBJ2-1	TGTGCCAGCAGCTTCCGGGGGGGGATATCCTACAATGAGCAGTTCTTC	CASSFRGGISYNEQFF
TRBD1	-	TRBV6-6	TRBJ1-6	TGTGCCAGCAGTTACCCAAAGGGGGCCGGGTATTCACCCCTCCACTTT	CASSYPKGAGYSPLHF
-	-	TRBV6-6	TRBJ1-2	TGTGCCAGCAGTTACGACGTGCTTGATGGCTACACCTTC	CASSYDVLDGYTF